The TCR beta chain under discussion was sequenced for a study of shared clonotypes between healthy human individuals. The germline V and J ends were trimmed by 5 bases and 6 bases, with 15 bases remaining between them. The CDR3 is 14 amino acids. The germline CDR1 and CDR2 sequences are SGHKS and YYEKEE (reference sequence). There were no recent acute infections or vaccinations among the donors, who were healthy HIV-negative adults. Donors, without exception, were Caucasian adults residing in Nashville, Tennessee. The CD4+ fraction was divided into a CD45RA+ naive subset and a CD45RA-negative memory subset. The method was immunoSEQ multiplex PCR; TCRdb's version includes in-frame clones alone and lacks a portion of them. The top ten clones hold roughly 0.13% of a sample with a few million clones, 85% to 95% of them seen once.

The rearrangement links TRBV5-5 to TRBJ1-3; tentative D call: TRBD1 (6 bases). The sequence derives from a man aged 18-30 years in good health. The sequenced sample consisted of naive CD4+ T cells sorted from blood. Subset specified: CD45RA+ positively selected. CDR3 loop: CASRPGAGLNTIYF. The DNA of the CDR3 is TGTGCCAGCAGACCGGGGGCTGGGTTAAACACCATATATTTT.